A selection of T cell receptor beta chains follows, all from one sample in a study of T cells expressing NK-cell markers. TCRdb derives one entry per CDR3 protein from the 5' RACE reads, leaving out DNA. There are 550,000 to 600,000 distinct CDR3 sequences in the sample, with approximately 3.6% held by the top ten. The sequenced material came from blood T cells: a sorted CD56 or NKG2C T cell subset, CD4+ or CD8+ T cells, or bulk PBMC T cells (not recorded which). The receptor source for this set is a man aged 18 to 30 in good health. The CDR3 runs from the conserved cysteine through the conserved F or W.

v_call	j_call	cdr3_aa
TRBV29-1	TRBJ1-2	CSVEPLADYGYTF
TRBV20-1	TRBJ1-5	CSAGQLGQPQHF
TRBV18	TRBJ2-1	CASRRGRGTMRDYNEQFF
TRBV7-2	TRBJ2-4	CASSLVGASIAKNIQYF
TRBV5-6	TRBJ1-1	CASSLGSRAEAFF
TRBV11-2	TRBJ2-2	CASSAGGQGTGELFF
TRBV20-1	TRBJ2-3	CSARDPGSNLTDTQYF
TRBV12-3/TRBV12-4	TRBJ1-2	CAAQEGGGYTF
TRBV20-1	TRBJ2-7	CSARDPSGQGYEQYF
TRBV6-5	TRBJ2-3	CASNISRGQRTDTQYF
TRBV11-3	TRBJ1-2	CASSLVGGTGRGWSGYTF
TRBV11-2	TRBJ2-3	CASSQAGDSTDTQYF
TRBV12-3/TRBV12-4	TRBJ2-1	CASSFFSGSQDEQFF
TRBV30	TRBJ2-1	CAWTRARNEQFF
TRBV10-3	TRBJ2-7	CASSELGGDEQYF
TRBV12-3/TRBV12-4	TRBJ1-3	CASSPEGPRSGNTIYF
TRBV12-3/TRBV12-4	TRBJ1-6	CASGETGKGSPLHF